This TCR beta chain stems from a study of T cells in Graves' hyperthyroidism and ophthalmopathy. Study-wide results and caveats: A 13 V-J model separated ophthalmopathy from stable hyperthyroidism.

CDR3 length equals 14 residues. V lost 1 base to trimming and J lost 4 bases, with 10 bases between them. About this clonotype itself: The antigen is unknown.

Amplification yielded TCR beta CDR3 regions, with RNA transcripts as the source. An initial round of RT-PCR targeting the TCR CDR3 relied on the HTBI primer set. TCRdb re-analysed the multiplex PCR reads in MiXCR, keeping a single row per CDR3 protein. The sample consists of some 720,000 distinct CDR3 sequences, approximately 16% of them appearing once. Sequenced material: blood. The chain combines TRBV12-3 or TRBV12-4 with TRBJ1-2; D may be TRBD1 (5 bases). This TCR was recovered from a man aged 18 to 29 with Graves' hyperthyroidism. The CDR3 DNA sequence: TGTGCCAGCAGTTTAGTAGCTGGGACCTATGGCTACACCTTC. Protein product: CASSLVAGTYGYTF.